This TCR beta chain was observed in a study of blood T cells in healthy people across ages. Study-level points and caveats: Unknown CMV status may confound age-related changes in expanded clones. As naive T cell percentage varied, TCR beta diversity correlated strongly with it.

Alongside a J-beta primer mix, a sample-barcoded 5' primer served in a second PCR lasting roughly 6 to 12 cycles. TCRdb analysed the 5' RACE reads with MiXCR anew, one entry per CDR3 protein. Of approximately 790,000 distinct CDR3 sequences in the sample, 62% were seen once. There are many counts of this clonotype. What it binds is not known. Sequenced input: blood. This clonotype was obtained from a man between 25 and 39 years old in good health.

The CDR3 spells CSVGPQGNEQFF. The DNA for the CDR3 is TGCAGCGTTGGGCCTCAAGGCAATGAGCAGTTCTTC. The chain carries TRBV29-1 and TRBJ2-1; D call uncertain. V lost 4 bases and J 6 bases, leaving 10 bases between the germline ends. This CDR3 has 12 amino acids. Germline V CDR1 and CDR2: SQVTM, ANQGSEA.